Listed below are T cell receptor beta chains from one sample, sequenced in a study of T cell responses to AZD1222 COVID-19 vaccine. Sequencing used immunoSEQ multiplex PCR; TCRdb keeps in-frame clones, though not all of them. The sample contains about 120,000 clones, around nine tenths of which appear only once. Specimen: peripheral blood, collected on day 0 of AZD1222 vaccination. The receptors shown here come from an adult in good health. Each CDR3 is given with its conserved first and last residue. A D gene is named only where the DNA matches it firmly. Size is omitted from some rows. Given values are once, few, many or a class for expanded clones.

clone size	J gene	D gene	V gene	CDR3 DNA	CDR3 protein
once	TRBJ2-3	-	TRBV5-8	TGTGCCAGCAGCGCTGACTGGAAGGGAACGCAGTATTTT	CASSADWKGTQYF
-	TRBJ2-7	TRBD1	TRBV28	TGTGCCAGCAGTCCCCCACAGGGGACCTACGAGCAGTACTTC	CASSPPQGTYEQYF
-	TRBJ2-7	TRBD2	TRBV28	TGTGCCAGCAACCCTAGCGGGAGCTCCTACGAGCAGTACTTC	CASNPSGSSYEQYF
-	TRBJ2-5	TRBD1	TRBV19	TGTGCCAGTAGTGGACAGGGTGTAGTGGGAGAGACCCAGTACTTC	CASSGQGVVGETQYF
-	TRBJ2-7	-	TRBV19	TGTGCCAGTAGTATGGTCGGCGGGTCCTACGAGCAGTACTTC	CASSMVGGSYEQYF
many	TRBJ2-5	-	TRBV5-4	TGTGCCAGCAGCTTGGTTGTAGGAGAGACCCAGTACTTC	CASSLVVGETQYF
-	TRBJ1-5	TRBD1	TRBV20-1	TGCAGTGCTAGTGACCGGGACAGGGGGCATCAGCCCCAGCATTTT	CSASDRDRGHQPQHF
once	TRBJ2-7	-	TRBV2	TGTGCCAGCAGTGAGGACACTTCCTACGAGCAGTACTTC	CASSEDTSYEQYF
-	TRBJ1-4	-	TRBV28	TGTGCCAGCAGAAAAAAGTTAAAGGGGGCAACTAATGAAAAACTGTTTTTT	CASRKKLKGATNEKLFF
-	TRBJ1-1	-	TRBV28	TGTGCCAGCAGTTTACCAGGGGCAGGCACTGAAGCTTTCTTT	CASSLPGAGTEAFF
-	TRBJ1-6	-	TRBV28	TGTGCCAGCAAGCCGGCGGGGGGAGGATCACCCCTCCACTTT	CASKPAGGGSPLHF
-	TRBJ2-3	-	TRBV20-1	TGCAGTGCCCCGTCGTGGGATACGCAGTATTTT	CSAPSWDTQYF
-	TRBJ1-6	TRBD1	TRBV19	TGTGCCAGTAGTCCCGGACAGGGGAGCTCCTATAATTCACCCCTCCACTTT	CASSPGQGSSYNSPLHF
-	TRBJ2-7	-	TRBV6-1	TGTGCCAGCAGTGATTCCGGGTACGAGCAGTACTTC	CASSDSGYEQYF
-	TRBJ1-2	TRBD1	TRBV6-5	TGTGCCAGCAGTCGCGGGGACAGTTGGTATGGCTACACCTTC	CASSRGDSWYGYTF
-	TRBJ2-5	-	TRBV7-2	TGTGCCAGCAGTAGAGGGGGGCAGGTGGGCGAGACCCAGTACTTC	CASSRGGQVGETQYF
-	TRBJ1-2	-	TRBV5-1	TGCGCCAGCACCTCCGGCGACATCGCTTCCACCTATGGCTACACCTTC	CASTSGDIASTYGYTF
-	TRBJ2-6	-	TRBV5-4	TGTGCCAGCAGCTTGGCCGCAGGGCACTCTGGGGCCAACGTCCTGACTTTC	CASSLAAGHSGANVLTF
-	TRBJ2-1	TRBD2	TRBV7-9	TGTGCCAGCAGCTTACCCCCCGGACTAGCGGGAGTGGATGAGCAGTTCTTC	CASSLPPGLAGVDEQFF
-	TRBJ2-7	-	TRBV6-6	TGTGCCAGCAGTAATGCCCGGGGCGGAAGCTCCTACGAGCAGTACTTC	CASSNARGGSSYEQYF
-	TRBJ2-5	TRBD2	TRBV28	TGTGCCAGCACCCCGCCGCTGGGGGGGGGAGAGACCCAGTACTTC	CASTPPLGGGETQYF
-	TRBJ1-6	TRBD1	TRBV28	TGTGCCACCGCGGGACAGGGGAATTCACCCCTCCACTTT	CATAGQGNSPLHF
once	TRBJ2-3	TRBD2	TRBV3-1/TRBV3-2	TGTGCCAGCAGCCCCGGACTAGCGGGCGATACGCAGTATTTT	CASSPGLAGDTQYF
-	TRBJ2-4	TRBD2	TRBV11-3	TGTGCCAGCAGCGCCTCGACTAGCGGGGGAGCCAAAAACATTCAGTACTTC	CASSASTSGGAKNIQYF
once	TRBJ2-3	TRBD2	TRBV7-2	TGTGCCAGCAGCTTTGCCCTAGCGGGAGGGCGAGCCACAGATACGCAGTATTTT	CASSFALAGGRATDTQYF
-	TRBJ2-7	TRBD1	TRBV10-3	TGTGCCATCAGTATGGACAGGGGAACGTCGGAGCAGTACTTC	CAISMDRGTSEQYF
-	TRBJ1-2	-	TRBV21-1	TGTGCCAGCAGCAAAGAAGATAGGGATGGCTACACCTTC	CASSKEDRDGYTF
-	TRBJ2-7	TRBD2	TRBV5-4	TGTGCCAGCACGGCGGGAGGGCCAAACGAGCAGTACTTC	CASTAGGPNEQYF
-	TRBJ2-1	TRBD1	TRBV27	TGTGCCAGCAGACGCGACGGGACAGGGGTGAATGAGCAGTTCTTC	CASRRDGTGVNEQFF
-	TRBJ1-2	-	TRBV3-1/TRBV3-2	TGTGCCAGCAGCCACGTAAACATGGGAGGCTATGGCTACACCTTC	CASSHVNMGGYGYTF
-	TRBJ1-4	TRBD1	TRBV28	TGTGCCAGCAGTCCCCCCCAGGGGGCAAGTCGTGAAAAACTGTTTTTT	CASSPPQGASREKLFF
few	TRBJ1-2	-	TRBV5-4	TGTGCCAGCAGCTCCCTAGGGGGGGGCTACACCTTC	CASSSLGGGYTF
-	TRBJ1-5	-	TRBV28	TGTGCCAGCAGTTTCTACACGGGATCGCATAATCAGCCCCAGCATTTT	CASSFYTGSHNQPQHF
-	TRBJ1-1	TRBD1	TRBV10-3	TGTGCCAGTAGACAGGGAATGAACACTGAAGCTTTCTTT	CASRQGMNTEAFF
once	TRBJ2-7	TRBD1	TRBV28	TGTGCCAGCAGCCTTTCCAGGGGGTCATTCTCCGAGCAGTACTTC	CASSLSRGSFSEQYF
-	TRBJ1-2	TRBD1	TRBV6-1	TGTGCCAGCAGTGAGGGACAGGGGGCGACCTATGGCTACACCTTC	CASSEGQGATYGYTF
-	TRBJ1-5	-	TRBV19	TGTGCCAGTAGTGCAGGGAGTCAGCCCCAGCATTTT	CASSAGSQPQHF
-	TRBJ2-5	TRBD2	TRBV7-2	TGTGCCAGCAGCCAAGTAGCGGGAGTAGGGGAGACCCAGTACTTC	CASSQVAGVGETQYF
-	TRBJ1-1	TRBD1	TRBV19	TGTGCCAGTACCCCAGGGGGGGCCCCGAACACTGAAGCTTTCTTT	CASTPGGAPNTEAFF
-	TRBJ1-1	-	TRBV7-9	TGTGCCAGCAGCTACCCCTGGGGGGGCTCGGACACTGAAGCTTTCTTT	CASSYPWGGSDTEAFF